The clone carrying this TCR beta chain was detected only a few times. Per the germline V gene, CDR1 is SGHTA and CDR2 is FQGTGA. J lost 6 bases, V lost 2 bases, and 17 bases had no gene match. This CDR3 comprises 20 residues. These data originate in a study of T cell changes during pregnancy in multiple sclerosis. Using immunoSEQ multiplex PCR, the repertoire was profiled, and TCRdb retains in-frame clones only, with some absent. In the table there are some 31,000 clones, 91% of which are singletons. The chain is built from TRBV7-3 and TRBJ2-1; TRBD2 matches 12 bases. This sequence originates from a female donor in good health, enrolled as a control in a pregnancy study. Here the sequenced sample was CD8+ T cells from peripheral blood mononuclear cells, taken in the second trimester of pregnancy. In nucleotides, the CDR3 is TGTGCCAGCAGCTTATCTTTCGTGGCTAGCGGGGGGGATTTGTCCAATGAGCAGTTCTTC. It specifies CASSLSFVASGGDLSNEQFF.